Listed below are T cell receptor beta chains from one sample, sequenced in a study of blood T cells in healthy people across ages. TCRdb fed the 5' RACE reads into MiXCR, producing one record per CDR3 protein. Among fewer than 2,000,000 distinct CDR3 sequences listed, about two fifths were seen once. Sequenced material: blood. These receptors were obtained from a human donor in good health. The CDR3 runs from the conserved cysteine through the conserved F or W. The D gene is left open where the match is weak. Part of the rows lack a size; the others show once, few, many or a class for expanded clones.

TGTGCCAGCAGTAGGGGGGCGGTCGGGCCCCGCGGGCAGTACTTC,CASSRGAVGPRGQYF,15,TRBJ2-7,NA,once,TRBV12-3/TRBV12-4
TGCAGTGCTCGGCTTGGGAGCTCCTACAATGAGCAGTTCTTC,CSARLGSSYNEQFF,14,TRBJ2-1,NA,NA,TRBV20-1
TGTGCCAGCAGCTTGGGGGGGACAGGTTCGAGGAATACGCAGTATTTT,CASSLGGTGSRNTQYF,16,TRBJ2-3,TRBD1,NA,TRBV5-4
TGTGCCACCAGTACGAGGGGCTCCTACAATGAGCAGTTCTTC,CATSTRGSYNEQFF,14,TRBJ2-1,NA,few,TRBV24-1
TGCGCCAGCAATATCGGGACAGGGCAATGGCACACTGAAGCTTTCTTT,CASNIGTGQWHTEAFF,16,TRBJ1-1,TRBD1,NA,TRBV5-1
TGTGCCAGCAGCGACTACAGGGTTCTAGCGGGGGGAATGTATCGGAATGAGCAGTTCTTC,CASSDYRVLAGGMYRNEQFF,20,TRBJ2-1,TRBD2,few,TRBV7-9
TGCAGTGCTAGGTCCCTAGCGGGGGAAGAGACCCAGTACTTC,CSARSLAGEETQYF,14,TRBJ2-5,TRBD2,few,TRBV20-1
TGCGCCAGCAGCTCCCGACAGGGTAAAGCTTTCTTT,CASSSRQGKAFF,12,TRBJ1-1,TRBD1,few,TRBV5-1
TGTGCCATCAGTGGCGGACTCGATACCTACGAGCAGTACTTC,CAISGGLDTYEQYF,14,TRBJ2-7,NA,NA,TRBV10-3
TGTGCCATCAGTGCATCAGGGGTGCACAATGAGCAGTTCTTC,CAISASGVHNEQFF,14,TRBJ2-1,NA,NA,TRBV10-3
TGCAGTGCCAACTTCTGGACTGAAGCTTTCTTT,CSANFWTEAFF,11,TRBJ1-1,NA,NA,TRBV20-1
TGCGCCAGCAGTCTCCACACGGGACAGGGACCCTTTGAGCAGTACTTC,CASSLHTGQGPFEQYF,16,TRBJ2-7,TRBD1,NA,TRBV4-3
TGTGCCGGCAGCTTGGCAGGGTCCTACGAGCAGTACTTC,CAGSLAGSYEQYF,13,TRBJ2-7,NA,NA,TRBV27
TGCGCCAGCAGCCCATGGACTAGCGGGGGGCCAAGCTCTGGGGCCAACGTCCTGACTTTC,CASSPWTSGGPSSGANVLTF,20,TRBJ2-6,TRBD2,few,TRBV5-1
TGCAGCGTGGGACTAGTTTTGAGTCGTGACAATGAGCAGTTCTTC,CSVGLVLSRDNEQFF,15,TRBJ2-1,TRBD2,few,TRBV29-1
TGTGCCACCAGTGATTTGGAGCAGCCCCAGCATTTT,CATSDLEQPQHF,12,TRBJ1-5,NA,NA,TRBV24-1
TGTGCCAGCAGCGACCTTGGACTTAGCGGTGCCAACGAGCAGTTCTTC,CASSDLGLSGANEQFF,16,TRBJ2-1,NA,NA,TRBV9
TGCAGTGCTAGAGATCCGGGGGACGGTGAAAAACTGTTTTTT,CSARDPGDGEKLFF,14,TRBJ1-4,NA,few,TRBV20-1
TGTGCCAGCAGAGTAAGGGGGCTGGGGGCCAACATCCTGACTTTC,CASRVRGLGANILTF,15,TRBJ2-6,TRBD1,NA,TRBV28
TGTGCCAGCAGCTTGGGACAGGGGTCAAACATTCAGTACTTC,CASSLGQGSNIQYF,14,TRBJ2-4,TRBD1,NA,TRBV5-5
TGTGCCAGCAGTAATCTTATCCCCGGGAGCCAAATACTCAGCTCCTACGAGCAGTACTTC,CASSNLIPGSQILSSYEQYF,20,TRBJ2-7,NA,few,TRBV6-1
TGCGCCAGCAGCCACGACAGGGTGGCTGAAGCTTTCTTT,CASSHDRVAEAFF,13,TRBJ1-1,TRBD1,NA,TRBV4-3
TGCGCCAGCAGCCAGGAACCGGTCAAACTCTACGAGCAGTACTTC,CASSQEPVKLYEQYF,15,TRBJ2-7,NA,few,TRBV4-1
TGCGCCAGCAGCTTGGGGACCTTGGGAGGTTCACCCCTCCACTTT,CASSLGTLGGSPLHF,15,TRBJ1-6,NA,NA,TRBV5-1
TGTGCCAGCAGATCCCGACGGAGCAACTATGGCTACACCTTC,CASRSRRSNYGYTF,14,TRBJ1-2,NA,NA,TRBV12-3/TRBV12-4
TGTGCCACCAGTGACTCCTCCCTGCGGGGGGCCTACAATGAGCAGTTCTTC,CATSDSSLRGAYNEQFF,17,TRBJ2-1,TRBD2,few,TRBV24-1
TGTGCCAGCAGGACATGGGGGCCTAAAGAGACCCAGTACTTC,CASRTWGPKETQYF,14,TRBJ2-5,NA,NA,TRBV27
TGTGCCAGCAGCTTAGCGCAGGGTCGGCTCCTAAACTATGGCTACACCTTC,CASSLAQGRLLNYGYTF,17,TRBJ1-2,NA,NA,TRBV7-8
TGCAGTGTGCGGGGGGGCAACTGGGAGACCCAGTACTTC,CSVRGGNWETQYF,13,TRBJ2-5,TRBD2,NA,TRBV20-1
TGTGCCAGCTGTTCCACCTACAATGAGCAGTTCTTC,CASCSTYNEQFF,12,TRBJ2-1,NA,NA,TRBV3-1
TGTGCCAGCAGCCCCCAGGCAGGGGGCAACGAGCAGTACTTC,CASSPQAGGNEQYF,14,TRBJ2-7,TRBD1,NA,TRBV7-6
TGTGCCAGCAGCTTAGACTTAGCCGGCATAGATACGCAGTATTTT,CASSLDLAGIDTQYF,15,TRBJ2-3,NA,NA,TRBV11-3
TGTGCCAGCAGGGAGGGACACAACACAGATACGCAGTATTTT,CASREGHNTDTQYF,14,TRBJ2-3,NA,few,TRBV2
TGCAGTGCCAATTCCGGGGCTAGCGGGGGTCTCTACGAGCAGTACTTC,CSANSGASGGLYEQYF,16,TRBJ2-7,TRBD2,few,TRBV20-1
TGTGCCAGCAGCCGGGACTCCCTCCTCTATGGCTACACCTTC,CASSRDSLLYGYTF,14,TRBJ1-2,NA,NA,TRBV11-3
TGTGCCAGCAGCTTAGTCGGAGGCATGGCAGCGAACCTGTTTTTT,CASSLVGGMAANLFF,15,TRBJ1-4,NA,NA,TRBV7-2
TGCGCCAGCAGCTCAGCCCAACAGAAGAACACTGAAGCTTTCTTT,CASSSAQQKNTEAFF,15,TRBJ1-1,NA,NA,TRBV5-1
TGCGCCAGCAGCCATCCCGGGACAGGGGTGGTAGGCACTGAGGCTTTCTTT,CASSHPGTGVVGTEAFF,17,TRBJ1-1,TRBD1,NA,TRBV4-1
TGTGCCAGCAGCCAGCGCTACCTAGTCTCTCCTGAGCAGTTCTTC,CASSQRYLVSPEQFF,15,TRBJ2-1,NA,NA,TRBV4-2
TGTGCCATCAGCAGACAGGGGATAGGGACTGAAGCTTTCTTT,CAISRQGIGTEAFF,14,TRBJ1-1,TRBD1,NA,TRBV10-3
TGCGCCAGCAGCCAAAAACACGCTGAAGGGGCTACCCGAGGCTACACCTTC,CASSQKHAEGATRGYTF,17,TRBJ1-2,NA,few,TRBV4-3
TGTGCCAGCAGTTTCCCGGGGGGCCTCACAGATACGCAGTATTTT,CASSFPGGLTDTQYF,15,TRBJ2-3,NA,NA,TRBV28
TGCGCCAGCAGCTTCGGGCAGGGAGGCCCCCAGTACTTC,CASSFGQGGPQYF,13,TRBJ2-5,NA,NA,TRBV5-1
TGCAGCGTAACCGTATTAGCGGGGGCTATCTACAATGAGCAGTTCTTC,CSVTVLAGAIYNEQFF,16,TRBJ2-1,TRBD2,NA,TRBV29-1
TGCGCCAGCAGCCAAGTAGTAGTAATAAACTCCTACAATGAGCAGTTCTTC,CASSQVVVINSYNEQFF,17,TRBJ2-1,NA,few,TRBV4-3
TGTGCCAGCACCAGGACTAGCGGGGCCTTCACAGATACGCAGTATTTT,CASTRTSGAFTDTQYF,16,TRBJ2-3,TRBD2,few,TRBV6-5
TGCAGCGTTCAAAACAGTAACACTGAAGCTTTCTTT,CSVQNSNTEAFF,12,TRBJ1-1,NA,few,TRBV29-1
TGTGCCAGCAGCCTTGGGACCCAAAGCAGCTATGGCTACACCTTC,CASSLGTQSSYGYTF,15,TRBJ1-2,NA,NA,TRBV7-9
TGTGCCAGCAGTTTACGTGACAGGGGGAACTATGGCTACACCTTC,CASSLRDRGNYGYTF,15,TRBJ1-2,TRBD1,NA,TRBV5-1
TGTGCCTGGAGAGCAACAGGGAACACTGAAGCTTTCTTT,CAWRATGNTEAFF,13,TRBJ1-1,NA,NA,TRBV30
TGTGCCAGCAGAGGTGGGACATCGGTAGAAGAGACCCAGTACTTC,CASRGGTSVEETQYF,15,TRBJ2-5,NA,NA,TRBV28
TGTGCCAGCAGTTACTCGATATCCCTTTCTAACTATGGCTACACCTTC,CASSYSISLSNYGYTF,16,TRBJ1-2,NA,few,TRBV6-6
TGCAGCGCCCTGTGGGGTCCGTACTCCTACGAGCAGTACTTC,CSALWGPYSYEQYF,14,TRBJ2-7,NA,few,TRBV29-1
TGTGCCAGTAGTCTAGGACTAGTCACAGATACGCAGTATTTT,CASSLGLVTDTQYF,14,TRBJ2-3,TRBD2,many,TRBV7-3
TGTGCCAGCAGCTTAGATTCGGTCGACGTCGGGACAGCGCAGCAGTACTTC,CASSLDSVDVGTAQQYF,17,TRBJ2-5,TRBD1,NA,TRBV11-3